The 8 T cell receptor beta chains given below trace back to one sample, sequenced in a study of T cell changes during pregnancy in multiple sclerosis (dated by TCRdb to about 2019). The library was made by the immunoSEQ multiplex PCR assay. TCRdb limited this immuneACCESS table to in-frame rearrangements with V and J called. A share of clones is missing; checked studies link under half to unresolved V genes, and the rest is unexplained. The table for this sample lists under 85,000 clones; roughly nine tenths of them were counted only once. In total, the top ten clones hold roughly 1.5% of the sample. The sample here was peripheral blood, taken in the third trimester of pregnancy. These TCRs come from a female donor with multiple sclerosis, enrolled in a pregnancy study.

V is TRBV6-1 and J is TRBJ1-2; 8 nucleotides agree with TRBD1. CDR1 is MNHNS, CDR2 SASEGT, per germline. V was pared by 7 bases and J by 4 bases, with 5 bases of the junction left unmatched. The CDR3 loop spans 13 amino acids. In nucleotides, the CDR3 is TGTGCCAGCATCCCGGGACAGGTCTATGGCTACACCTTC. Translated, it gives CASIPGQVYGYTF.

This rearrangement joins TRBV7-9 to TRBJ2-7; TRBD2 aligns across 8 bases. The germline V gene has CDR1 SEHNR and CDR2 FQNEAQ (reference sequence). This CDR3 has 16 amino acids. V lost 5 bases, J lost 1 base, and 10 bases stayed unmatched. Here the CDR3 reads CASSEPPGRGSYEQYF. DNA of the CDR3: TGTGCCAGCAGCGAGCCCCCCGGGAGGGGGTCCTACGAGCAGTACTTC. Full variable domain (rest looked up from reference TRBV7-9 and TRBJ2-7): DTGVSQNPRHKITKRGQNVTFRCDPISEHNRLYWYRQTLGQGPEFLTYFQNEAQLEKSRLLSDRFSAERPKGSFSTLEIQRTEQGDSAMYLCASSEPPGRGSYEQYFGPGTRLTVT.

A single count supports this clone. V and J are TRBV5-6 and TRBJ1-1, with TRBD1 identical over 8 bases. The CDR3 runs to 15 residues. V trimming: 5 bases; J trimming: 1 base; junction bases outside the gene matches: 7. Germline values: CDR1 SGHDT, CDR2 YYEEEE. Here the CDR3 DNA reads TGTGCCAGCAGGGCAACCGGGACAGGGAACACTGAAGCTTTCTTT. Translated, it gives CASRATGTGNTEAFF.

V usage is TRBV6-5 and J usage is TRBJ1-6, with 8 positions matching TRBD1. The CDR3 contains 15 residues. Germline CDR1 and CDR2: MNHEY and SVGAGI. After removal of 6 bases from V and 7 bases from J, the junction contained 8 bases not matched to a gene. CDR3 coding DNA: TGTGCCAGCAGAACCGGACAGGGAGGCAATTCACCCCTCCACTTT. It yields the protein CASRTGQGGNSPLHF.

The chain uses TRBV11-2 and TRBJ1-1; D ambiguous. The CDR3 totals 13 residues. Trimming took off 0 bases at V and 6 bases at J, with 8 bases between the two ends. Looked up from germline, CDR1 is SGHAT and CDR2 is FQNNGV. CDR3 protein: CASSLDRGPEAFF. Written as DNA, the CDR3 is TGTGCCAGCAGCTTAGACCGCGGGCCTGAAGCTTTCTTT.

The rearrangement joins TRBV18 to TRBJ2-5, with D possibly being TRBD1 (6 bases). The CDR3 consists of 15 residues. Germline V gene sequence: CDR1 KGHSH, CDR2 LQKENI. V was clipped by 1 base and J by 5 bases, with 14 bases between them. CDR3 sequence (DNA): TGTGCCAGCTCACCACGTGGGGGCGACTTGGAGACCCAGTACTTC. Translation: CASSPRGGDLETQYF.

This sequence joins TRBV4-2 and TRBJ2-7, with D tentatively TRBD1 (5 bases). The CDR3 runs 15 residues. V was trimmed by 0 bases and J by 7 bases, leaving 16 bases between them. The germline V gene encodes CDR1 LGHNA and CDR2 YNFKEQ. The DNA of the CDR3 is TGTGCCAGCAGCCAAGAGGAGACAGTTGGTCGGGAGCAGTACTTC. Translated: CASSQEETVGREQYF.

The chain has TRBV9 and TRBJ2-3; 7 nucleotides line up with TRBD1. The V gene end was trimmed by 4 bases and the J gene end by 4 bases; junction bases not matched to a gene: 9. From germline, CDR1 is SGDLS and CDR2 YYNGEE. This CDR3 has 15 amino acids. The CDR3 spells CASSPLGQEADTQYF. The DNA for the CDR3 is TGTGCCAGCAGCCCCCTAGGACAGGAGGCAGATACGCAGTATTTT.